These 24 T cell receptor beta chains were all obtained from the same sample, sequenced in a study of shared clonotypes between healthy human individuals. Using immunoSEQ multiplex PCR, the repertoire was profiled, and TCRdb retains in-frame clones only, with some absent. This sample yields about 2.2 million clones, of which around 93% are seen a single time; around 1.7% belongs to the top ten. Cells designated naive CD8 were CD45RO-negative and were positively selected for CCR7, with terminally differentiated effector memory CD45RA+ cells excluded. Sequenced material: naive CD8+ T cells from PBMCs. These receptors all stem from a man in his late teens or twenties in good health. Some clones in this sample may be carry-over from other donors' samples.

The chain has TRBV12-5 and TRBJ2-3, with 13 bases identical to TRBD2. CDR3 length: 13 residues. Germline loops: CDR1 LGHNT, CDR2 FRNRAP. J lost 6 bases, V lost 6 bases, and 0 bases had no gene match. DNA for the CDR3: TGTGCTAGTGGGACTAGCGGGAGGGATACGCAGTATTTT. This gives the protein CASGTSGRDTQYF. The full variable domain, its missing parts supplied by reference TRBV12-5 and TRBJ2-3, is DARVTQTPRHKVTEMGQEVTMRCQPILGHNTVFWYRQTMMQGLELLAYFRNRAPLDDSGMPKDRFSAEMPDATLATLKIQPSEPRDSAVYFCASGTSGRDTQYFGPGTRLTVL.

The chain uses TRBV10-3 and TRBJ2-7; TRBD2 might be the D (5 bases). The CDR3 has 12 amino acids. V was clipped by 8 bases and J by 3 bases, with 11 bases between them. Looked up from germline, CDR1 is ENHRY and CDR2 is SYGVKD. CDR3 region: CAIGGPLYEQYF. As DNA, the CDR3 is TGTGCCATCGGAGGACCCCTCTACGAGCAGTACTTC.

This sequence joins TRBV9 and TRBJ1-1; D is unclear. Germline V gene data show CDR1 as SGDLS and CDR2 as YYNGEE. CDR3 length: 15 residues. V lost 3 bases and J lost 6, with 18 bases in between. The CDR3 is CASSGDLRSAPEAFF. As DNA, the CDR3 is TGTGCCAGCAGCGGAGACCTAAGGTCCGCGCCTGAAGCTTTCTTT.

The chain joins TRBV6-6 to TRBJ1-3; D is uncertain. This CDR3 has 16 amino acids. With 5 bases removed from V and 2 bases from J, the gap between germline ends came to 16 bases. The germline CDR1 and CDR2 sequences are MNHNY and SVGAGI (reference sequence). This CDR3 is CASSAQDGGAGNTIYF. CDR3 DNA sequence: TGTGCCAGCAGTGCTCAGGACGGTGGGGCTGGAAACACCATATATTTT.

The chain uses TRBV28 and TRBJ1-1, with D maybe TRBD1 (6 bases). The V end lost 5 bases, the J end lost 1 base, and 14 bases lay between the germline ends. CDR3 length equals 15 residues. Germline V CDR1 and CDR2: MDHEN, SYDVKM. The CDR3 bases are TGTGCCAGCAGTCCCCGGACAGCGGAGAACACTGAAGCTTTCTTT. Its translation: CASSPRTAENTEAFF.

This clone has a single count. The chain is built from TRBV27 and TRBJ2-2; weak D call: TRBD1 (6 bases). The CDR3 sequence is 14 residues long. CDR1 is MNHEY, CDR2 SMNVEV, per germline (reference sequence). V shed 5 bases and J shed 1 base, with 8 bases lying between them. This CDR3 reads CASSPQGNTGELFF. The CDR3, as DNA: TGTGCCAGCAGTCCACAGGGGAACACCGGGGAGCTGTTTTTT.

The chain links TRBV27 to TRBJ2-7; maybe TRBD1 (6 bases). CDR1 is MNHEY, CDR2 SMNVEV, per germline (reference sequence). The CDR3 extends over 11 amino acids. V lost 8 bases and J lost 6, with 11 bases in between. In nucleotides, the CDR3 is TGTGCCAGCGGGACATTCGGCGAGCAGTACTTC. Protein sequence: CASGTFGEQYF.

The CDR3 loop reads CASSVRQGVLGNEQFF. The CDR3 DNA reads as TGTGCCAGCAGTGTCCGACAGGGTGTATTGGGTAATGAGCAGTTCTTC. This sequence joins TRBV2 and TRBJ2-1; TRBD1 matches 7 bases. The CDR3 runs 16 residues. The germline V gene encodes CDR1 SNHLY and CDR2 FYNNEI. The J segment lost 7 bases and the V segment lost 4 bases, leaving 13 bases of the junction unmatched.

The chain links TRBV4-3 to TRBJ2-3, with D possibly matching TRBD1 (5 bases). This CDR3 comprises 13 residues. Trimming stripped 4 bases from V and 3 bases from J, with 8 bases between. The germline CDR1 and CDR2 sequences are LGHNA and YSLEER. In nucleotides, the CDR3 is TGCGCCAGCAGCCCGACAGCAACAGATACGCAGTATTTT. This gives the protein CASSPTATDTQYF.

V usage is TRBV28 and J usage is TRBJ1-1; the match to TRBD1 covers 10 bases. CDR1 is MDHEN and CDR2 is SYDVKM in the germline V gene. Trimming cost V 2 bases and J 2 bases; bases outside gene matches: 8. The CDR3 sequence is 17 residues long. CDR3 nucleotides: TGTGCCAGCAGTTTAATGGGGACAGGGGTAATAAACACTGAAGCTTTCTTT. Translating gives CASSLMGTGVINTEAFF.

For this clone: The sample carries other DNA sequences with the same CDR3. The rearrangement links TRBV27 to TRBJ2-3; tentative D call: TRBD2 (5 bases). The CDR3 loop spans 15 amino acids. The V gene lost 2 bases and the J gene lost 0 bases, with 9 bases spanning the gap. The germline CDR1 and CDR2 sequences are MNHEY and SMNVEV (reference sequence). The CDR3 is CASSLSSGSTDTQYF. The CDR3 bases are TGTGCCAGCAGTTTAAGCTCGGGGAGCACAGATACGCAGTATTTT.

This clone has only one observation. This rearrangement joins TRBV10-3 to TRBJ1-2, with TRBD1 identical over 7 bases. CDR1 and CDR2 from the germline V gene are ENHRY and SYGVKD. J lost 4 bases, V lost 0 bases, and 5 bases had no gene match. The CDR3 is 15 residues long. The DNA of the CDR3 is TGTGCCATCAGTGAGTCGAGACAGGGTATCTATGGCTACACCTTC. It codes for CAISESRQGIYGYTF.

The CDR3 DNA follows: TGTGCCAGCAGCCAAGATCTCCTAGCGGGAGTTTCCGGGGAGCTGTTTTTT. Encoded protein: CASSQDLLAGVSGELFF. This chain uses TRBV14 with TRBJ2-2; 10 bases are shared with TRBD2. V was pared by 0 bases and J by 6 bases, with 7 bases of the junction left unmatched. CDR1 and CDR2 (germline): SGHDN, FVKESK. The CDR3 is 17 amino acids.

The CDR3 DNA reads TGTGCCAGCAGTGGAACAGGGAGAAGGCGAGAGACCCAGTACTTC. Its protein is CASSGTGRRRETQYF. The chain uses TRBV25-1 and TRBJ2-5; possibly TRBD1 for D (6 bases). V was pared by 4 bases and J by 4 bases, with 16 bases between. This CDR3 comprises 15 residues. Germline CDR1 MGHDK, CDR2 SYGVNS.

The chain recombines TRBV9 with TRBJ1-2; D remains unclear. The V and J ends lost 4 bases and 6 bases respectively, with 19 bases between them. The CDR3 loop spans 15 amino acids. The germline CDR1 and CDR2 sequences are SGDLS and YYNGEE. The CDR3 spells CASSHLRAEKDGYTF. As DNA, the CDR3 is TGTGCCAGCAGCCACCTGAGGGCAGAAAAGGATGGCTACACCTTC.

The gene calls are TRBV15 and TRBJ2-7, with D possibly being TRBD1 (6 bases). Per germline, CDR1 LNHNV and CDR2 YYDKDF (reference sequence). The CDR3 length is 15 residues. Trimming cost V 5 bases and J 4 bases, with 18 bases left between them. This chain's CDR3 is CATSPRWGHSYEQYF. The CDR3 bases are TGTGCCACCAGCCCTAGATGGGGACACTCTTACGAGCAGTACTTC.

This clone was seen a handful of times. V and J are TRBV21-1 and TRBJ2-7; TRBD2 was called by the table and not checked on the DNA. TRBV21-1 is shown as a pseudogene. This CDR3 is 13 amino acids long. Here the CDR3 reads CASSPWEGDEQYF. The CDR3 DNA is TGTGCCAGCAGCCCGTGGGAGGGCGACGAGCAGTACTTC.

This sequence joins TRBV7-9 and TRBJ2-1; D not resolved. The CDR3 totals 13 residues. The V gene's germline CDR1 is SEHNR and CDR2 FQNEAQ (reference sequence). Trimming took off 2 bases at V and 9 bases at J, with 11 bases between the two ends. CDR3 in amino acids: CASSLHERGEQFF. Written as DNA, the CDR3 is TGTGCCAGCAGCTTACACGAACGAGGTGAGCAGTTCTTC. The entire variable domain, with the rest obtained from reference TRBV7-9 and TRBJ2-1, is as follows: DTGVSQNPRHKITKRGQNVTFRCDPISEHNRLYWYRQTLGQGPEFLTYFQNEAQLEKSRLLSDRFSAERPKGSFSTLEIQRTEQGDSAMYLCASSLHERGEQFFGPGTRLTVL.

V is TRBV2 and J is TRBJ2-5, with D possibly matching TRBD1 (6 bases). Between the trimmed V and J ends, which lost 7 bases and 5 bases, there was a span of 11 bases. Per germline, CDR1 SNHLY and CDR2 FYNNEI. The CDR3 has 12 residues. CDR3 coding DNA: TGTGCCAGCACAGGGGAGTCGGAGACCCAGTACTTC. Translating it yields CASTGESETQYF.

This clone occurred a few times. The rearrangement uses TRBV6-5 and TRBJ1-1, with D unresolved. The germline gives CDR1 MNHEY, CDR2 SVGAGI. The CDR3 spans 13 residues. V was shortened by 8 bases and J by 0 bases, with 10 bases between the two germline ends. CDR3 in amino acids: CASGSRVNTEAFF. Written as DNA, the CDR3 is TGTGCCAGCGGAAGCCGGGTGAACACTGAAGCTTTCTTT.

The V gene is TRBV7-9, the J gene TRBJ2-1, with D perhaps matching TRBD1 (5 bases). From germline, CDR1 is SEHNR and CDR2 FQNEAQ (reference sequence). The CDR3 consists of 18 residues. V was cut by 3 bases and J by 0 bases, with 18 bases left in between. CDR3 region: CASSFGAAYKSSYNEQFF. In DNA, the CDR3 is TGTGCCAGCAGCTTTGGGGCAGCTTATAAGAGCTCCTACAATGAGCAGTTCTTC.

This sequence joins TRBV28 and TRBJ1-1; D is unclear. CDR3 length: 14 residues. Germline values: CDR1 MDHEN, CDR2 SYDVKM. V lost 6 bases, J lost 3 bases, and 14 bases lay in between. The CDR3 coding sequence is TGTGCCAGCAGCACGAGGGTGTTTGACACTGAAGCTTTCTTT. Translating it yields CASSTRVFDTEAFF.

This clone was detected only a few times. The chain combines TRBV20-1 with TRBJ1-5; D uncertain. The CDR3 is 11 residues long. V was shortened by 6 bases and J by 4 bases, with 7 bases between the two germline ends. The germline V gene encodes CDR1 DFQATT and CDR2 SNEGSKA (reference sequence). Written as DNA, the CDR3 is TGCAGTGCCTCGGGGAATCAGCCCCAGCATTTT. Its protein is CSASGNQPQHF.

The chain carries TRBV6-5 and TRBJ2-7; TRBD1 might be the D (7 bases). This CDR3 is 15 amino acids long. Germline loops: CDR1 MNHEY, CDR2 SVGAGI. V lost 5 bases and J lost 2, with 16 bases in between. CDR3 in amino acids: CASSQTGEAPYEQYF. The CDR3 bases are TGTGCCAGCAGTCAAACAGGGGAGGCACCCTACGAGCAGTACTTC.